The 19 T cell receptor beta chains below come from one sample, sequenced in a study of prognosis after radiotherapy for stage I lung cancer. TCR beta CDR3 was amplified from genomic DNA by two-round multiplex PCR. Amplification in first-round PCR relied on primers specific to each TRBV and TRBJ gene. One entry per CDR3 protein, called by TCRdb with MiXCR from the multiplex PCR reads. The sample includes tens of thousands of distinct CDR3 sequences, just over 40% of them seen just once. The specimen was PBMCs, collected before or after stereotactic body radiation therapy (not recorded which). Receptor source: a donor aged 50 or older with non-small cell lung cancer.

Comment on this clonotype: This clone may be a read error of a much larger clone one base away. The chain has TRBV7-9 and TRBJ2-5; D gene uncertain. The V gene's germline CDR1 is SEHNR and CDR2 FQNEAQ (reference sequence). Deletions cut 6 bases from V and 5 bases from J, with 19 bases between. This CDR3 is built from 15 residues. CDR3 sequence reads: CASRTPAEATETQYF. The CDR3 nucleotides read TGTGCCAGCAGGACACCGGCGGAAGCGACGGAGACCCAGTACTTC.

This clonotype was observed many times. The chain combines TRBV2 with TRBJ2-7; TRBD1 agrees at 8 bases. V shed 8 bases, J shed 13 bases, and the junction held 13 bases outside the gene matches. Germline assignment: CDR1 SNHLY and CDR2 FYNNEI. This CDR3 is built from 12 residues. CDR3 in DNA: TGTGCCAGCGGACAGGGACGAGGGGCCCAATACTTC. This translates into CASGQGRGAQYF.

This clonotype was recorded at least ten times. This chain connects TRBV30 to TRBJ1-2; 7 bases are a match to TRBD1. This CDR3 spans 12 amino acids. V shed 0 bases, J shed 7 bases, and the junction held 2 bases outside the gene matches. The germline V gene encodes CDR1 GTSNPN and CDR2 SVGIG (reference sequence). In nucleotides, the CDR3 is TGTGCCTGGAGTGTGCAGGGGGGTGGCTACACCTTC. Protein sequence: CAWSVQGGGYTF.

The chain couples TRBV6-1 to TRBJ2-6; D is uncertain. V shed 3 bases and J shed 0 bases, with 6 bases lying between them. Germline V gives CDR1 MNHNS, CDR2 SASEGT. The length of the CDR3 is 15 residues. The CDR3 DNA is TGTGCCAGCAGTGACCACAGCTCTGGGGCCAACGTCCTGACTTTC. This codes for CASSDHSSGANVLTF.

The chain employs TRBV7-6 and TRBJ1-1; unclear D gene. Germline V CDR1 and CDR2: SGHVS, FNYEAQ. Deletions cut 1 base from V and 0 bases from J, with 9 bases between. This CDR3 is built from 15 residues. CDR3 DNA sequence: TGTGCCAGCAGCTTAGAGGGTCAGGTGAACACTGAAGCTTTCTTT. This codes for CASSLEGQVNTEAFF.

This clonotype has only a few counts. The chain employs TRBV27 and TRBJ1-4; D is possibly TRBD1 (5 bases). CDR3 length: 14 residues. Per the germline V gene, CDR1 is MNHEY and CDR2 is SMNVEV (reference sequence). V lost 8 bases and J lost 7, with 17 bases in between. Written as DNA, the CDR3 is TGTGCCAGCTTGGGGGGGGGAAGGGTTGAAAAACTGTTTTTT. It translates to CASLGGGRVEKLFF.

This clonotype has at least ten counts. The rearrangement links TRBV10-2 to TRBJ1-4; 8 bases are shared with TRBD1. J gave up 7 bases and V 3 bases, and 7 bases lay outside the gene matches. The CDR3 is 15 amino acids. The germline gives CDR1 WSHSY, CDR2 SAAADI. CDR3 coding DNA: TGCGCCAGCAGTGATCTCGACAGGGGAGGTGAAAAACTGTTTTTT. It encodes CASSDLDRGGEKLFF.

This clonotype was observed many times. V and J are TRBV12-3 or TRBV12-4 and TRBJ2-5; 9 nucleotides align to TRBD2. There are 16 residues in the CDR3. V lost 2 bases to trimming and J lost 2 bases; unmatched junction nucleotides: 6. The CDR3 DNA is TGTGCCAGCAGTTTATGGCGGGGGGGGGGTCAAGAGACCCAGTACTTC. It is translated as CASSLWRGGGQETQYF.

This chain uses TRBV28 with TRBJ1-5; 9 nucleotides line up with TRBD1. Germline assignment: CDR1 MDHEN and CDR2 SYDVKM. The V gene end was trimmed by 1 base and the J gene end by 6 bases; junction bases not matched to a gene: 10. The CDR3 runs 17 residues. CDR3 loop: CASSLFSDRGLGQPQHF. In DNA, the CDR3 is TGTGCCAGCAGTTTATTCTCGGACAGGGGTTTGGGTCAGCCCCAGCATTTT.

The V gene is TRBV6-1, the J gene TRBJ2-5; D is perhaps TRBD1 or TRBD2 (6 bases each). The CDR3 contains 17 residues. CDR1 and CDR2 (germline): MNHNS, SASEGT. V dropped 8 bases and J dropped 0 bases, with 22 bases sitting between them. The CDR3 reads CASESGLGGRDQETQYF. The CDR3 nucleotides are TGTGCCAGCGAGTCGGGGCTCGGGGGCCGTGACCAAGAGACCCAGTACTTC.

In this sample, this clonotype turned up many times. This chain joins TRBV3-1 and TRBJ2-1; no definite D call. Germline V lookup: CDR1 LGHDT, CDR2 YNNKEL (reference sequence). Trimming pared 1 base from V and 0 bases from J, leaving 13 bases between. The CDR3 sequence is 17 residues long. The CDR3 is CASSQGSASSSYNEQFF. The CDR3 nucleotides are TGTGCCAGCAGCCAAGGTTCCGCTTCGAGCTCCTACAATGAGCAGTTCTTC.

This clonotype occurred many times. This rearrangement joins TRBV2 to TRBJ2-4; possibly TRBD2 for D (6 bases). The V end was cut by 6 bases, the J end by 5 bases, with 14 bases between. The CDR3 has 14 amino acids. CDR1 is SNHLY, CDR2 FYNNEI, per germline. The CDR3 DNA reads TGTGCCAGCAGATCCTCGACGGGGGAAAACATTCAGTACTTC. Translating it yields CASRSSTGENIQYF.

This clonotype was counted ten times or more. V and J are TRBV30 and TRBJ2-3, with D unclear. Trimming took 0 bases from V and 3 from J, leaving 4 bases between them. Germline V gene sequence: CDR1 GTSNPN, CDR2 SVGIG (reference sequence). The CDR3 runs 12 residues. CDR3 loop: CAWSVSTDTQYF. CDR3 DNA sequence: TGTGCCTGGAGTGTATCTACAGATACGCAGTATTTT.

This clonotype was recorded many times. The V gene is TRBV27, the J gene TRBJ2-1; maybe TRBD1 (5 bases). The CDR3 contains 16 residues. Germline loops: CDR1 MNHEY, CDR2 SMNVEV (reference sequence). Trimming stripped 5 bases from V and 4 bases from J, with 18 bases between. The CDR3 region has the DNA TGTGCCAGCAGTCCCAGGGCCACGGCGGCGTACAATGAGCAGTTCTTC. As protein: CASSPRATAAYNEQFF.

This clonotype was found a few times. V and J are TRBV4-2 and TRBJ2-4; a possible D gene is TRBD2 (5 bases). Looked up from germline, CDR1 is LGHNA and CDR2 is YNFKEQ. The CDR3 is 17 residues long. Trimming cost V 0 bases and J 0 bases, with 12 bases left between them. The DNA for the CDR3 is TGTGCCAGCAGCCAAGAGTATCGCGGACTAGCCAAAAACATTCAGTACTTC. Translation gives CASSQEYRGLAKNIQYF.

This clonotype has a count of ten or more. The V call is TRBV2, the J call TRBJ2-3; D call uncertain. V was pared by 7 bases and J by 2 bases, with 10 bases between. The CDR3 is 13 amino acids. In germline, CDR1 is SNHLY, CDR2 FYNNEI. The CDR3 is CASNDQDTDTQYF. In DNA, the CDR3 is TGTGCCAGCAATGACCAGGACACAGATACGCAGTATTTT.

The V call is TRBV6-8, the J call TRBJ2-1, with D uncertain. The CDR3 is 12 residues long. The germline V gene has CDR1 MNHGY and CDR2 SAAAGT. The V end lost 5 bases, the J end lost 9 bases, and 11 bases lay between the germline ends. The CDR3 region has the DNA TGTGCCAGCAGTCCCGACTTGGTTGAGCAGTTCTTC. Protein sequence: CASSPDLVEQFF.

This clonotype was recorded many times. This CDR3 reads CASSTRAGGDEQYF. For the CDR3, the DNA is TGTGCCAGCAGCACCCGGGCCGGAGGCGACGAGCAGTACTTC. V gene TRBV7-9 combines with J gene TRBJ2-7; possible D gene TRBD2, 5 bases. The ends were cut back, 5 bases at V and 5 bases at J, with 16 bases in the middle. CDR1 SEHNR and CDR2 FQNEAQ come from the germline V gene (reference sequence). CDR3 size: 14 residues.

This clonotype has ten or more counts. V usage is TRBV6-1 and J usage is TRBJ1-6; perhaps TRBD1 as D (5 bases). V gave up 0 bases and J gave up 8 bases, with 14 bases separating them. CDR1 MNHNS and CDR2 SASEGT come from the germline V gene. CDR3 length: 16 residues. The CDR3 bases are TGTGCCAGCAGTGAAGCGCTGACAGTCCTGGATTCACCCCTCCACTTT. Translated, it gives CASSEALTVLDSPLHF.